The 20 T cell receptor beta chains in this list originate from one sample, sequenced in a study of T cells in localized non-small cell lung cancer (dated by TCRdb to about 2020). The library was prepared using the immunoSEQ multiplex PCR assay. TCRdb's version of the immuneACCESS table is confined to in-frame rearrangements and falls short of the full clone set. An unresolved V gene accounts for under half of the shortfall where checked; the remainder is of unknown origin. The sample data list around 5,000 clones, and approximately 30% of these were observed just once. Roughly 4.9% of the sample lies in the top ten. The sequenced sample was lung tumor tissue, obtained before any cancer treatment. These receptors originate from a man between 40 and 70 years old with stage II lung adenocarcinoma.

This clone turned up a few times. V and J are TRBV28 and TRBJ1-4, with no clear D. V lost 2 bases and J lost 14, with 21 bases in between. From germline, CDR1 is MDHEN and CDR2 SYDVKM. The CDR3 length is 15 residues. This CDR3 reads CASSLVGGDGDKLFF. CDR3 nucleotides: TGTGCCAGCAGTTTAGTTGGCGGAGACGGGGATAAGCTGTTTTTT. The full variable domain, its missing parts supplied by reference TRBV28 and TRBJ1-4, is DVKVTQSSRYLVKRTGEKVFLECVQDMDHENMFWYRQDPGLGLRLIYFSYDVKMKEKGDIPEGYSVSREKKERFSLILESASTNQTSMYLCASSLVGGDGDKLFFGSGTQLSVL.

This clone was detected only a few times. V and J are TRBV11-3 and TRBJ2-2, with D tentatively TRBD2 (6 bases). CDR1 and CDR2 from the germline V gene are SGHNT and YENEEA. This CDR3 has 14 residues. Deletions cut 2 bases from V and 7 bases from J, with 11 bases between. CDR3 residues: CASSLREEGGELFF. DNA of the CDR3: TGTGCCAGCAGCTTAAGGGAGGAAGGCGGGGAGCTGTTTTTT.

The CDR3 protein is CAWSEVGAEQYF. CDR3 sequence (DNA): TGTGCCTGGAGTGAGGTTGGGGCCGAGCAGTACTTC. This chain uses TRBV30 with TRBJ2-7; maybe TRBD1 (5 bases). The CDR3 spans 12 residues. The V end lost 1 base, the J end lost 6 bases, and 10 bases lay between the germline ends. In germline, CDR1 is GTSNPN, CDR2 SVGIG (reference sequence).

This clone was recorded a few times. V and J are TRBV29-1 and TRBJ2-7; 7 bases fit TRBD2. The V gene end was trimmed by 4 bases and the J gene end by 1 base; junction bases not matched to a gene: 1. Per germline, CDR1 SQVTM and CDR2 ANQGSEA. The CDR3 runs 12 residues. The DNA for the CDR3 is TGCAGCGTTGCCGGGAGGTCCTACGAGCAGTACTTC. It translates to CSVAGRSYEQYF.

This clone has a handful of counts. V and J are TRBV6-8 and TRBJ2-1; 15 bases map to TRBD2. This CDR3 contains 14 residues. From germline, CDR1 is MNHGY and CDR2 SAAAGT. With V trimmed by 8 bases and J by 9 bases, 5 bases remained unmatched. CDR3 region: CASAEGLAGGEQFF. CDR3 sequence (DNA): TGTGCCAGCGCTGAGGGACTAGCGGGGGGTGAGCAGTTCTTC.

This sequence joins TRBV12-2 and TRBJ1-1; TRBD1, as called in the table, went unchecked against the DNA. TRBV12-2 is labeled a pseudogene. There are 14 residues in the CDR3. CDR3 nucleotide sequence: TGTGCACGGCAGGGGGAGAAGGGGACCACTGAAGCTTTCTTT. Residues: CARQGEKGTTEAFF.

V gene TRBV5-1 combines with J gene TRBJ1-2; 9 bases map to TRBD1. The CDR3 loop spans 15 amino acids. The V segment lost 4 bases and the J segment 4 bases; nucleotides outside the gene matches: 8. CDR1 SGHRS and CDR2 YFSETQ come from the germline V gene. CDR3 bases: TGCGCCAGCAGCGGAACAGGGGGCGCGACCTATGGCTACACCTTC. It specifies CASSGTGGATYGYTF.

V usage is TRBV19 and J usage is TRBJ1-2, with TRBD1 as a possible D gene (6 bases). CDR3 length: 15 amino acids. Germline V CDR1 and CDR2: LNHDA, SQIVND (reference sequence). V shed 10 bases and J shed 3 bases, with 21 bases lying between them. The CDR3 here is CATLDRGGRDYGYTF. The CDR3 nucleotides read TGTGCCACTCTCGACCGGGGGGGCCGGGACTATGGCTACACCTTC.

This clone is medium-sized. DNA of the CDR3: TGTGCCAGCAGACCCAGGAGCAGTATTTGGATGAACACTGAAGCTTTCTTT. Protein: CASRPRSSIWMNTEAFF. The chain carries TRBV6-8 and TRBJ1-1; D remains ambiguous. Germline CDR1 and CDR2: MNHGY and SAAAGT. Trimming stripped 6 bases from V and 0 bases from J, with 20 bases between. The CDR3 contains 17 residues.

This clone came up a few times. The CDR3 coding sequence is TGTGCCAGCAGCGTGGGTGGGACGGAAGAGACCCAGTACTTC. It specifies CASSVGGTEETQYF. The chain is built from TRBV9 and TRBJ2-5; D might be TRBD1 or TRBD2, each matching 5 bases. The length of the CDR3 is 14 residues. Trimming pared 2 bases from V and 3 bases from J, leaving 11 bases between. The germline gives CDR1 SGDLS, CDR2 YYNGEE.

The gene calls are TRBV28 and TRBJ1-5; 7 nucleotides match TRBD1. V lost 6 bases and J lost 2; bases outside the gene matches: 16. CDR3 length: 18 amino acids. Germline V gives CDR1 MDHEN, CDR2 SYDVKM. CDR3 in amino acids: CASRSPGQPRAGNQPQHF. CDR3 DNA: TGTGCCAGCAGATCCCCGGGACAGCCAAGGGCGGGCAATCAGCCCCAGCATTTT.

The CDR3 here is CASSKSGGYQPQHF. CDR3 nucleotides: TGTGCCAGTAGTAAAAGCGGGGGTTACCAGCCCCAGCATTTT. The chain is built from TRBV19 and TRBJ1-5, with D perhaps matching TRBD1 (5 bases). This CDR3 spans 14 amino acids. V lost 4 bases and J lost 7, with 14 bases in between. Germline-derived CDR1 and CDR2 are LNHDA and SQIVND (reference sequence). Supplemented by reference TRBV19 and TRBJ1-5, the full variable domain reads DGGITQSPKYLFRKEGQNVTLSCEQNLNHDAMYWYRQDPGQGLRLIYYSQIVNDFQKGDIAEGYSVSREKKESFPLTVTSAQKNPTAFYLCASSKSGGYQPQHFGDGTRLSIL.

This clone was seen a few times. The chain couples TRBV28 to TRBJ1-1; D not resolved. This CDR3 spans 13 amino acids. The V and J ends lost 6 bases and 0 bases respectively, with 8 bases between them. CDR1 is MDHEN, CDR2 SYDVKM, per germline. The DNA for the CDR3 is TGTGCCAGCAGACGCGACCTGAACACTGAAGCTTTCTTT. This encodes CASRRDLNTEAFF. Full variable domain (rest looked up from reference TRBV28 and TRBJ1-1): DVKVTQSSRYLVKRTGEKVFLECVQDMDHENMFWYRQDPGLGLRLIYFSYDVKMKEKGDIPEGYSVSREKKERFSLILESASTNQTSMYLCASRRDLNTEAFFGQGTRLTVV.

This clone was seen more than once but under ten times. This CDR3 reads CASSYHRSGSYGYTF. The CDR3 DNA is TGTGCCAGCAGTTATCATAGGTCCGGGTCTTATGGCTACACCTTC. The V gene is TRBV6-8, the J gene TRBJ1-2; D gene ambiguous. The CDR3 extends over 15 amino acids. Germline CDR1 and CDR2: MNHGY and SAAAGT. V gave up 3 bases and J gave up 5 bases, with 16 bases separating them.

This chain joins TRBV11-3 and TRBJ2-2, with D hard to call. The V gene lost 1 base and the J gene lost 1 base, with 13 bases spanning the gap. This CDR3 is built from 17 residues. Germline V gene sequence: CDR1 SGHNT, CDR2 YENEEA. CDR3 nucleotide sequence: TGTGCCAGCAGCTTAGTTCAAGTGACATTGAACACCGGGGAGCTGTTTTTT. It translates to CASSLVQVTLNTGELFF.

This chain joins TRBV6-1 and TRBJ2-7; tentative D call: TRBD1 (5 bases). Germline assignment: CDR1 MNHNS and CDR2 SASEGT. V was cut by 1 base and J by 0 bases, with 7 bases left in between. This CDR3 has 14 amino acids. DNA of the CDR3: TGTGCCAGCAGTGAAGGGGGCGGCTCCTACGAGCAGTACTTC. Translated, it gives CASSEGGGSYEQYF.

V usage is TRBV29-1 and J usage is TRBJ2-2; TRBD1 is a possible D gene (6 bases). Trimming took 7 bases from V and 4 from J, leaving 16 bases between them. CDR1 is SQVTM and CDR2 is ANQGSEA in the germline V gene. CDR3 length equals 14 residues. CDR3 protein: CSGTSGAVTGELFF. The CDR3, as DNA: TGCAGCGGGACATCAGGGGCGGTCACCGGGGAGCTGTTTTTT.

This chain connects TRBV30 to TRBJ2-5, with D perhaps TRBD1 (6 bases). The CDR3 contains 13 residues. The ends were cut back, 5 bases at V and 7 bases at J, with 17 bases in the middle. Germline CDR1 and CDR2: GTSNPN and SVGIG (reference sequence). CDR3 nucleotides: TGTGCCTGGGGCGACAGGCGAAGGGGGACCCAGTACTTC. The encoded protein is CAWGDRRRGTQYF.

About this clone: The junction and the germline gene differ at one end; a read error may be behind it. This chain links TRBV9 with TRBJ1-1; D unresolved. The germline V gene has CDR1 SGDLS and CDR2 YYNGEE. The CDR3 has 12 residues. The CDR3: CASSVGLNSAFF. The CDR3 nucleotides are TGTGCCAGCAGTGTAGGACTTAATTCGGCTTTCTTT. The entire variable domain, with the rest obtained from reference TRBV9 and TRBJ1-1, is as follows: DSGVTQTPKHLITATGQRVTLRCSPRSGDLSVYWYQQSLDQGLQFLIQYYNGEERAKGNILERFSAQQFPDLHSELNLSSLELGDSALYFCASSVGLNSAFFGQGTRLTVV.

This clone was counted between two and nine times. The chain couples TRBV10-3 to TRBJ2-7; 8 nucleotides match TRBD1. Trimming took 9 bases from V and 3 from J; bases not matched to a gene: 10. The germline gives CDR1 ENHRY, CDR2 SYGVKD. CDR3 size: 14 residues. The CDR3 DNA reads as TGTGCCATTAAGAAAGACAGGGGCAACTACGAGCAGTACTTC. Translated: CAIKKDRGNYEQYF.